This T cell receptor (beta chain) was recorded in a study of CD8 T cells in ankylosing spondylitis. Study-wide results and limits: There were earlier reports of some motif variants in reactive arthritis synovial fluid and blood. What appeared characteristic of ankylosing spondylitis blood was a TCR beta motif of fewer than ten highly homologous variants. The authors reported significant enrichment of disease-linked clones in matched ankylosing spondylitis synovial fluid.

TCRdb fed the 5' RACE reads into MiXCR, producing one record per CDR3 protein. The profile shows roughly 490,000 distinct CDR3 sequences, about 5.7% of them singletons. CDR1 and CDR2 from the germline V gene are DFQATT and SNEGSKA (reference sequence). V shed 3 bases, J shed 14 bases, and the junction held 17 bases outside the gene matches. The CDR3 consists of 15 residues. About this clonotype itself: Its antigen is as yet unknown.

The sequencing sample was made of blood, either unsorted or a sorted T cell fraction (not recorded which). The sequence came from a male donor with ankylosing spondylitis. The rearrangement uses TRBV20-1 and TRBJ2-3, with 10 bases fitting TRBD2. The CDR3 DNA follows: TGCAGTGCTAGTAGGCCTAGCGGGAGCCAGCGGTATGGGTATTTT. Protein: CSASRPSGSQRYGYF.